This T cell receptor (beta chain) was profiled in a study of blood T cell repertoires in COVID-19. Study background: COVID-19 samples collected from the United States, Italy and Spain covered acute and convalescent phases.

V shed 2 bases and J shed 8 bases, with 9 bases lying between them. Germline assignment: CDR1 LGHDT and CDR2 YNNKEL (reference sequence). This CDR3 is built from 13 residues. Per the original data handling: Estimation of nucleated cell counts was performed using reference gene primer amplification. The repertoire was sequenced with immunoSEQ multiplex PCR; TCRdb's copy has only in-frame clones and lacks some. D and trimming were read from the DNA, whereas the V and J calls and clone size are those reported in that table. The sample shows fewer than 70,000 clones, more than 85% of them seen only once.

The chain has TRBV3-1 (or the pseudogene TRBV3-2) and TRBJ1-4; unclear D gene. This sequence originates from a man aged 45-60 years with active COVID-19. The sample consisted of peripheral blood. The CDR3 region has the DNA TGTGCCAGCAGCCAAATGGGGAGAGAAAAACTGTTTTTT. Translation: CASSQMGREKLFF.